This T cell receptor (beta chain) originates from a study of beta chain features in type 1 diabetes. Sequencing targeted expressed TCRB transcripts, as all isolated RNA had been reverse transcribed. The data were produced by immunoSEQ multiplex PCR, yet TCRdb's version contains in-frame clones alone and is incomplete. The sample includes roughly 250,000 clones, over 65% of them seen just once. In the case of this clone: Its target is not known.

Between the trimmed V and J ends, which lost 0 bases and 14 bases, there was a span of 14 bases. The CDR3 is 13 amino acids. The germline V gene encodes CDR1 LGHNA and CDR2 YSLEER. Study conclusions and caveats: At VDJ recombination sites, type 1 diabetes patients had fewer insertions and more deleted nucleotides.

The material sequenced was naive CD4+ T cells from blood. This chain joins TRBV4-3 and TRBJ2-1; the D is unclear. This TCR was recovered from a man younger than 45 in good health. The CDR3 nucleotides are TGCGCCAGCAGCCAAGATCGGAAACGAGATGAGTTCTTC. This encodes CASSQDRKRDEFF.